A selection of T cell receptor beta chains follows, all from one sample in a study of T cell responses to AZD1222 COVID-19 vaccine. Some clones are missing from TCRdb's copy, which holds only in-frame ones; the method was immunoSEQ multiplex PCR. This repertoire shows 150,000 to 200,000 clones, approximately 94% found once; its top ten account for roughly 9.8%. The material was peripheral blood, obtained on day 0 of AZD1222 vaccination. The receptors here all came from an adult in good health. The CDR3 runs from the conserved cysteine through the conserved F or W. The D gene is left open where the match is weak. Size values are once, few and many counts, or a class for expanded clones, and some rows have none.

cdr3_aa cdr3_nt clone_size j_call v_call d_call cdr3_length
CAISESGPLTEAFF TGTGCCATCAGTGAGTCAGGGCCCCTCACTGAAGCTTTCTTT NA TRBJ1-1 TRBV10-3 NA 14
CASSFDSGGILYEQYF TGTGCCAGTAGTTTCGATAGCGGGGGCATCCTTTACGAGCAGTACTTC NA TRBJ2-7 TRBV28 TRBD2 16
CASSQDRSRTSYEQYF TGCGCCAGCAGCCAAGATCGGTCCCGAACATCCTACGAGCAGTACTTC NA TRBJ2-7 TRBV4-3 NA 16
CASSRWHNQPQHF TGTGCCAGCAGCCGATGGCACAATCAGCCCCAGCATTTT NA TRBJ1-5 TRBV6-5 NA 13
CSLRVPAGLGNEQFF TGCAGCCTGAGGGTCCCAGCGGGGTTAGGCAATGAGCAGTTCTTC once TRBJ2-1 TRBV29-1 TRBD2 15
CASGLGRETQYF TGTGCTAGTGGTTTGGGGAGGGAGACCCAGTACTTC NA TRBJ2-5 TRBV12-5 NA 12
CSVEVSSYEQYF TGCAGCGTTGAGGTTAGCTCCTACGAGCAGTACTTC NA TRBJ2-7 TRBV29-1 NA 12
CASSQTNQPQHF TGTGCCAGCTCACAGACCAATCAGCCCCAGCATTTT NA TRBJ1-5 TRBV19 NA 12
CASRRQGADYGYTF TGTGCCAGTAGAAGACAGGGGGCTGACTATGGCTACACCTTC NA TRBJ1-2 TRBV19 TRBD1 14
CASSFRQGRNSPLHF TGTGCCAGCAGCTTCCGTCAGGGGCGAAATTCACCCCTCCACTTT NA TRBJ1-6 TRBV5-4 NA 15
CASSSPGQPYEQYF TGTGCCAGCAGCTCTCCGGGACAGCCTTACGAGCAGTACTTC NA TRBJ2-7 TRBV13 TRBD1 14
CASSVNRFTGELFF TGTGCCAGCAGCGTAAATCGCTTCACCGGGGAGCTGTTTTTT NA TRBJ2-2 TRBV9 NA 14
CASSSGGRHYNEQFF TGTGCCAGTTCCTCCGGCGGGAGACATTACAATGAGCAGTTCTTC NA TRBJ2-1 TRBV19 TRBD2 15
CASSLPRRRFNQPQHF TGTGCCAGCAGCTTACCCCGTCGACGGTTCAATCAGCCCCAGCATTTT NA TRBJ1-5 TRBV11-3 NA 16
CASSRITGGNQPQHF TGTGCCAGCAGTAGAATAACAGGGGGCAATCAGCCCCAGCATTTT NA TRBJ1-5 TRBV28 TRBD1 15
CATEGGTNTEAFF TGCGCCACCGAGGGCGGCACGAACACTGAAGCTTTCTTT NA TRBJ1-1 TRBV10-2 NA 13
CASSLGRSLSYNEQFF TGTGCCAGCAGCTTAGGACGCAGCCTTTCATACAATGAGCAGTTCTTC once TRBJ2-1 TRBV5-5 NA 16
CASSYSPAANEQFF TGTGCCAGCAGTTACTCACCAGCGGCCAATGAGCAGTTCTTC NA TRBJ2-1 TRBV6-6 NA 14
CASSQGLSNQPQHF TGTGCCAGCAGCCAAGGTCTCAGCAATCAGCCCCAGCATTTT NA TRBJ1-5 TRBV4-2 NA 14
CAISDRQVGYGYTF TGTGCCATCAGTGATCGGCAGGTGGGATATGGCTACACCTTC NA TRBJ1-2 TRBV10-3 NA 14
CASSLARDSNSPLHF TGTGCCAGCAGCTTAGCCCGGGACAGTAATTCACCCCTCCACTTT NA TRBJ1-6 TRBV11-2 TRBD1 15
CASRAGTGVGEKLFF TGTGCCAGCAGGGCCGGGACAGGGGTAGGTGAAAAACTGTTTTTT NA TRBJ1-4 TRBV28 TRBD1 15
CASSLGDNEREKLFF TGTGCCAGCAGCTTAGGGGACAATGAGCGTGAAAAACTGTTTTTT few TRBJ1-4 TRBV7-9 NA 15
CATSRDAGTNTEAFF TGTGCCACCAGCAGAGATGCAGGCACTAACACTGAAGCTTTCTTT few TRBJ1-1 TRBV15 NA 15
CASSLMSSGADTQYF TGTGCCAGCAGTTTAATGTCTAGCGGGGCAGATACGCAGTATTTT NA TRBJ2-3 TRBV27 TRBD2 15
CASSQARDFNYGYTF TGCGCCAGCAGCCAAGCCCGGGACTTTAACTATGGCTACACCTTC NA TRBJ1-2 TRBV4-1 NA 15
CATSDSRAGGTEAFF TGTGCCACCAGTGATTCAAGGGCAGGGGGCACTGAAGCTTTCTTT NA TRBJ1-1 TRBV24-1 TRBD1 15
CASGDGPSLTYEQYF TGTGCCAGCGGGGACGGGCCTTCTCTAACCTACGAGCAGTACTTC NA TRBJ2-7 TRBV6-5 NA 15
CSARVGGGQYF TGCAGTGCTAGAGTGGGGGGAGGGCAGTACTTC NA TRBJ2-7 TRBV20-1 NA 11
CASSPLAGQPQHF TGTGCCAGCTCACCACTTGCTGGGCAGCCCCAGCATTTT NA TRBJ1-5 TRBV18 NA 13
CASSSPRDREEWWETQYF TGTGCCAGCAGTTCTCCCAGGGACAGGGAAGAATGGTGGGAGACCCAGTACTTC once TRBJ2-5 TRBV28 TRBD1 18
CASSLDVAGVYEQYF TGTGCCAGCAGCTTAGACGTTGCGGGGGTATACGAGCAGTACTTC few TRBJ2-7 TRBV7-2 TRBD2 15
CASSQELSGTEAFF TGCGCCAGCAGCCAAGAATTATCAGGGACTGAAGCTTTCTTT NA TRBJ1-1 TRBV4-1 NA 14
CASSPTGLDEQFF TGTGCCAGCAGCCCAACGGGGCTGGATGAGCAGTTCTTC NA TRBJ2-1 TRBV7-3 NA 13